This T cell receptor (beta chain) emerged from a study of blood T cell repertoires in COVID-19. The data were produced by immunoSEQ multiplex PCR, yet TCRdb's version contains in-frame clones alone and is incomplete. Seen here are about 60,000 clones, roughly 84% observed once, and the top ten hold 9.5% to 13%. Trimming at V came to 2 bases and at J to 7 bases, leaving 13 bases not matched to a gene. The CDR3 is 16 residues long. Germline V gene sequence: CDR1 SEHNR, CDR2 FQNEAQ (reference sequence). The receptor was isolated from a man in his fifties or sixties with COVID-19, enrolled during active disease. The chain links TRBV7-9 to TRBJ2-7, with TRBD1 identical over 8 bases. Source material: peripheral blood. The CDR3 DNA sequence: TGTGCCAGCAGCTTACCCCTGGGGACAGGCCAGGGGGAGCAGTACTTC. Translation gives CASSLPLGTGQGEQYF.